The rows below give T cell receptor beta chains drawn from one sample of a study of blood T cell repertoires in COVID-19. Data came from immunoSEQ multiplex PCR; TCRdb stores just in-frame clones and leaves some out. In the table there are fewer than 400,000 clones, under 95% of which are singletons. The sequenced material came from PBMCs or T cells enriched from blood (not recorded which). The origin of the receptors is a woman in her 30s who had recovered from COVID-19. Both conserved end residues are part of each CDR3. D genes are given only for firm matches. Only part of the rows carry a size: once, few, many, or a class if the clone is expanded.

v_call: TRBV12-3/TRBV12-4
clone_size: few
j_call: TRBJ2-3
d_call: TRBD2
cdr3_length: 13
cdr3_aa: CASRAGGTDTQYF
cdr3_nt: TGTGCCAGCAGAGCGGGGGGCACAGATACGCAGTATTTT

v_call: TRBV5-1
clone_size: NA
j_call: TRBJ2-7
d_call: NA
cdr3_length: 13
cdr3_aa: CASSLDSKLEQYF
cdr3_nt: TGCGCCAGCAGCTTGGACTCAAAACTCGAGCAGTACTTC

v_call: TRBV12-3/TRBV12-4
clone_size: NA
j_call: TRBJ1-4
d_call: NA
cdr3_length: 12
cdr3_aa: CASRGLGEKLFF
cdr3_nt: TGTGCCAGCAGGGGACTAGGGGAAAAACTGTTTTTT

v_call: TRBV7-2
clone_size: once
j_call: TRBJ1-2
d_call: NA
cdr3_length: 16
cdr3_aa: CASSLAGGLASYGYTF
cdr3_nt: TGTGCCAGCAGCTTAGCGGGGGGGCTTGCGAGCTATGGCTACACCTTC

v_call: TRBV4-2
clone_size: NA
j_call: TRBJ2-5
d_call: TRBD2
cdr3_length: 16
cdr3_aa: CASSFLPGLAEETQYF
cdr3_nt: TGTGCCAGCAGCTTCCTACCGGGACTAGCGGAAGAGACCCAGTACTTC

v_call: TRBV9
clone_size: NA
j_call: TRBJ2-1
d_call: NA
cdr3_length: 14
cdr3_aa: CASSVDGSYNEQFF
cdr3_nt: TGTGCCAGCAGCGTAGACGGGAGTTACAATGAGCAGTTCTTC

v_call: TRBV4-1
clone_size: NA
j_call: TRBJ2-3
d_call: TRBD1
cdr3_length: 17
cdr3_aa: CASSPPRGSSYTDTQYF
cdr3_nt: TGCGCCAGCAGCCCTCCCAGGGGGTCCTCTTACACAGATACGCAGTATTTT

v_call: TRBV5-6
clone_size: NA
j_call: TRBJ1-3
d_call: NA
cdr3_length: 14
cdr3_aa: CASSRRESGNTIYF
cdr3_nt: TGTGCCAGCAGCCGGAGGGAGTCTGGAAACACCATATATTTT

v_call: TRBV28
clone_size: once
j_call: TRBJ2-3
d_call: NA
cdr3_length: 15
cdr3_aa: CAPSRGKESTDTQYF
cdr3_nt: TGTGCCCCGTCTCGGGGGAAGGAGAGCACAGATACGCAGTATTTT

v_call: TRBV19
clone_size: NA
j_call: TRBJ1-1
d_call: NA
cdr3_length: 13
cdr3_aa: CASSIGVPSEAFF
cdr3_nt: TGTGCCAGTAGTATCGGAGTTCCCAGCGAAGCTTTCTTT

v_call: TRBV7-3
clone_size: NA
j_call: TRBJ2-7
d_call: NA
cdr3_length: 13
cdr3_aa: CASSFQGGYEQYF
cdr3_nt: TGTGCCAGCAGCTTCCAGGGGGGATACGAGCAGTACTTC

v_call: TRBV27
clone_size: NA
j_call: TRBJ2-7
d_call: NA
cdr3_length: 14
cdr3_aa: CASSWTASSYEQYF
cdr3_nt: TGTGCCAGCAGTTGGACAGCTAGCTCATACGAGCAGTACTTC

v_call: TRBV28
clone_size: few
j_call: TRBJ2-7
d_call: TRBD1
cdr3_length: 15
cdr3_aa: CASRPGTADTYEQYF
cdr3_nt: TGTGCCAGCAGACCTGGGACAGCAGACACCTACGAGCAGTACTTC

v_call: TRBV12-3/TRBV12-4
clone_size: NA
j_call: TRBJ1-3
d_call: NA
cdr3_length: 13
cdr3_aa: CASARGGGNTIYF
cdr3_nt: TGTGCCAGCGCAAGAGGTGGGGGAAACACCATATATTTT

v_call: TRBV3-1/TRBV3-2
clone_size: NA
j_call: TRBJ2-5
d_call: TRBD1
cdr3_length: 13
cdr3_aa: CASSQNVGQGKYF
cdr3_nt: TGTGCCAGCAGCCAAAACGTGGGACAGGGGAAGTACTTC

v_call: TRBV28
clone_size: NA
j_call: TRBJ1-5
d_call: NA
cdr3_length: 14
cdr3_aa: CASSLAQGRQPQHF
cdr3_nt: TGTGCCAGCAGTTTAGCACAGGGAAGACAGCCCCAGCATTTT

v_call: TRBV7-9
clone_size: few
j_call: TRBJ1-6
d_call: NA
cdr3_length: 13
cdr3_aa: CASRSSTGSPLHF
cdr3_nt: TGTGCCAGCAGATCCTCAACAGGGTCACCCCTCCACTTT

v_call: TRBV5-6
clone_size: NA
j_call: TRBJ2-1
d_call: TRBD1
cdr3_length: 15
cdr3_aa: CASSWGQGAYNEQFF
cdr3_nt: TGTGCCAGCAGCTGGGGACAGGGGGCCTACAATGAGCAGTTCTTC

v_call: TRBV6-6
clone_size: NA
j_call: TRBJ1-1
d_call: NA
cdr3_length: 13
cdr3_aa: CARDIPMYTEAFF
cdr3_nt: TGTGCCAGGGACATTCCGATGTACACTGAAGCTTTCTTT

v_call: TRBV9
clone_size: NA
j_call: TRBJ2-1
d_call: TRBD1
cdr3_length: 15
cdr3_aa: CASSVEGASYNEQFF
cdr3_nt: TGTGCCAGCAGCGTAGAGGGGGCCTCCTACAATGAGCAGTTCTTC

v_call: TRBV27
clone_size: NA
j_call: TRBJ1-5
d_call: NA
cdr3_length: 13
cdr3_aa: CASSLAGNQPQHF
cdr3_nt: TGTGCCAGCAGTTTGGCAGGCAATCAGCCCCAGCATTTT

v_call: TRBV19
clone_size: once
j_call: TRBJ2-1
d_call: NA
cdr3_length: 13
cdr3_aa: CASSPIRGGEQFF
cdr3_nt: TGTGCCAGTAGTCCAATCCGAGGCGGTGAGCAGTTCTTC

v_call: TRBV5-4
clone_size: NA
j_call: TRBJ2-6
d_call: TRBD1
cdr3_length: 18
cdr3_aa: CASSSWTGGISGANVLTF
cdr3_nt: TGTGCCAGCAGCTCATGGACAGGGGGGATCTCTGGGGCCAACGTCCTGACTTTC

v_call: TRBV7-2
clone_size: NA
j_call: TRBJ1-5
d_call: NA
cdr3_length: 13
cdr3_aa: CASSFAPHQPQHF
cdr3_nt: TGTGCCAGCAGCTTCGCGCCCCATCAGCCCCAGCATTTT

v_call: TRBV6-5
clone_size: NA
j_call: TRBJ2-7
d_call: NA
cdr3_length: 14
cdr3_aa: CASGETGFSYEQYF
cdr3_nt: TGTGCCAGCGGGGAAACGGGGTTCTCCTACGAGCAGTACTTC

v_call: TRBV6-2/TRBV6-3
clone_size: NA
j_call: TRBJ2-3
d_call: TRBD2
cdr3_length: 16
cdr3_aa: CASSYLGTSFPDTQYF
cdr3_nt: TGTGCCAGCAGTTACTTGGGGACTAGCTTCCCTGATACGCAGTATTTT

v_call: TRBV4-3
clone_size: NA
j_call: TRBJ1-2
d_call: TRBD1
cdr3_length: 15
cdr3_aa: CASSQDRTGDYGYTF
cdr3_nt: TGCGCCAGCAGCCAAGATCGAACAGGGGACTATGGCTACACCTTC

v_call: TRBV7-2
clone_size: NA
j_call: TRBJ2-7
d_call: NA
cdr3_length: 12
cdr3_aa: CASSLNRPGMRF
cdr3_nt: TGTGCCAGCAGCTTAAATCGGCCGGGTATGCGCTTC

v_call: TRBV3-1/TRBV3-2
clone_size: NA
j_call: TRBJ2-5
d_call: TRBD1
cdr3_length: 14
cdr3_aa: CASSPRQGGETQYF
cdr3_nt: TGTGCCAGCAGCCCAAGACAGGGGGGAGAGACCCAGTACTTC

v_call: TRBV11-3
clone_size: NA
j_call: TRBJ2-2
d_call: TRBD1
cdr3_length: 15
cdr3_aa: CASVERQGLMGELFF
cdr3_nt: TGTGCCAGCGTCGAACGACAGGGGCTTATGGGGGAGCTGTTTTTT

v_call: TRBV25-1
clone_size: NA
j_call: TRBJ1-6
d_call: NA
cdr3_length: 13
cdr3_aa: CASSGLSDSPLHF
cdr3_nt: TGTGCCAGCAGTGGGCTCTCCGATTCACCCCTCCACTTT

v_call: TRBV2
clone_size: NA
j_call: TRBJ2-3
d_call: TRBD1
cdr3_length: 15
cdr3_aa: CASSEVGQGSDTQYF
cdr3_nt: TGTGCCAGCAGTGAAGTAGGACAGGGGTCGGATACGCAGTATTTT

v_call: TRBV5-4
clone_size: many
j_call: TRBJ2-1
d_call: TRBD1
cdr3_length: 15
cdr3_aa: CASSKRTGSGSEQFF
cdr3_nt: TGTGCCAGCAGCAAAAGGACAGGATCCGGCAGTGAGCAGTTCTTC

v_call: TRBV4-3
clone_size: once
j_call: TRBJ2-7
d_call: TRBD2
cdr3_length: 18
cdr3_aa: CASSQLFLAGGPGYEQYF
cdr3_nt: TGCGCCAGCAGCCAATTGTTTCTAGCGGGAGGGCCTGGATACGAGCAGTACTTC

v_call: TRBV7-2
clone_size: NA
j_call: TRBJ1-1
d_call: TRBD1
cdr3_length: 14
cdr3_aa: CASSPDRGNTEAFF
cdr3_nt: TGTGCCAGCAGCCCGGACAGGGGGAACACTGAAGCTTTCTTT

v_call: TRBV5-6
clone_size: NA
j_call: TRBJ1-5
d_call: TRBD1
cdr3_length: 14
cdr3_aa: CASSEQGRNQPQHF
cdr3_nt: TGTGCCAGCAGCGAACAGGGGCGGAATCAGCCCCAGCATTTT

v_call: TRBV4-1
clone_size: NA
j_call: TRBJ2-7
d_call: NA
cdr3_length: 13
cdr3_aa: CASSQVGDWGQYF
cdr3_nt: TGCGCCAGCAGCCAAGTCGGGGATTGGGGGCAGTACTTC

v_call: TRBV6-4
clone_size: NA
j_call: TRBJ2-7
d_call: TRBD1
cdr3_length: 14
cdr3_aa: CASSVFGQEYEQYF
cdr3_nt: TGTGCCAGCAGCGTTTTCGGACAGGAGTACGAGCAGTACTTC

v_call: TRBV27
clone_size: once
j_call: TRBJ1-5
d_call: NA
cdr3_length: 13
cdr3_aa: CASSLQGNQPQHF
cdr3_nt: TGTGCCAGCAGTTTACAGGGGAACCAGCCCCAGCATTTT

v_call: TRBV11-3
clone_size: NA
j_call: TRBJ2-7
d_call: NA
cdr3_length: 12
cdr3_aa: CASSLAFPEQYF
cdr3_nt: TGTGCCAGCAGCTTAGCATTTCCCGAGCAGTACTTC